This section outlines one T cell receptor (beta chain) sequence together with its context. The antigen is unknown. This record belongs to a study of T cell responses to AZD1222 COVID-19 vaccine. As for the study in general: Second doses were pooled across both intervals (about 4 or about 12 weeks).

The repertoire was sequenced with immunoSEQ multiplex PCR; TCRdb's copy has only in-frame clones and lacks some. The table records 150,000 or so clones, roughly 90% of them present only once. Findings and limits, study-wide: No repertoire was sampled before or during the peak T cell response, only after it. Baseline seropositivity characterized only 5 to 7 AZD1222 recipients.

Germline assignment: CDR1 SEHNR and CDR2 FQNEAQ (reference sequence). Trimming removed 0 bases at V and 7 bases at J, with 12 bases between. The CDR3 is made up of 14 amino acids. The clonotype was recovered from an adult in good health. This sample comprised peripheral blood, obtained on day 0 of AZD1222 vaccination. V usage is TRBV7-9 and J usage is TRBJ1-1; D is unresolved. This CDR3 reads CASSLALGQLEAFF. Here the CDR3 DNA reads TGTGCCAGCAGCTTAGCCCTGGGCCAACTTGAAGCTTTCTTT.